What follows are 23 T cell receptor beta chains derived from one specimen sequenced in a study of T-cell memory formation after mild COVID-19. TCRdb reprocessed the 5' RACE reads via MiXCR and lists one record per CDR3 protein. Counted here are about 350,000 distinct CDR3 sequences, about an eighth occurring once; the ten biggest clones make up about 22%. The sequenced material came from PBMCs or a T cell subset sorted from them (not recorded which). The receptors come from a man between 18 and 29 years old who had mild COVID-19 (a few samples of this study predate the infection). Cell type and time point are not known.

The V gene is TRBV6-1, the J gene TRBJ1-2; TRBD1 is a possible D gene (5 bases). The V gene's germline CDR1 is MNHNS and CDR2 SASEGT. The V end lost 8 bases, the J end lost 4 bases, and 17 bases lay between the germline ends. The CDR3 runs 14 residues. The CDR3 loop reads CASSGGSWGYGYTF. CDR3 nucleotide sequence: TGTGCCAGCTCGGGGGGAAGTTGGGGCTATGGCTACACCTTC.

The chain's CDR3 is CASSYSGGSGGTQYF. In nucleotides, the CDR3 is TGTGCCAGCAGTTACTCGGGGGGATCCGGTGGGACCCAGTACTTC. The gene calls are TRBV6-5 and TRBJ2-5; TRBD2 might be the D (6 bases). The CDR3 contains 15 residues. V lost 0 bases to trimming and J lost 7 bases, with 15 bases between them. Germline V gives CDR1 MNHEY, CDR2 SVGAGI.

This chain connects TRBV7-9 to TRBJ2-1; D unclear. V lost 3 bases and J 6 bases, leaving 6 bases between the germline ends. The germline V gene encodes CDR1 SEHNR and CDR2 FQNEAQ (reference sequence). The CDR3 has 12 residues. The CDR3 is CASSFLTNEQFF. In DNA form, the CDR3 reads TGTGCCAGCAGCTTCCTGACCAATGAGCAGTTCTTC.

This clonotype was recorded only once. The V call is TRBV9, the J call TRBJ1-6, with a tentative D call TRBD1 (5 bases). The CDR3 runs 15 residues. Trimming removed 6 bases at V and 6 bases at J, with 16 bases between. Germline CDR1 is SGDLS and CDR2 is YYNGEE. As DNA, the CDR3 is TGTGCCAGCACCTCGATAGGGGCCAGTAATTCACCCCTCCACTTT. Amino acids: CASTSIGASNSPLHF.

This clonotype was seen more than once but under ten times. This sequence joins TRBV7-2 and TRBJ2-5, with TRBD2 matching 11 bases. Germline assignment: CDR1 SGHTA and CDR2 FQGNSA. V lost 6 bases to trimming and J lost 1 base; unmatched junction nucleotides: 1. The length of the CDR3 is 14 residues. The CDR3 region has the DNA TGTGCCAGCAGGACTAGCGGGATCCAAGAGACCCAGTACTTC. As protein: CASRTSGIQETQYF.

The chain has TRBV7-9 and TRBJ2-7, with no clear D. Germline CDR1 reads SEHNR; CDR2 reads FQNEAQ (reference sequence). CDR3 length: 15 amino acids. Between the trimmed V and J ends, which lost 0 bases and 3 bases, there was a span of 12 bases. CDR3 region: CASSLAKSQFYEQYF. The CDR3 DNA is TGTGCCAGCAGCTTAGCGAAGTCACAGTTCTACGAGCAGTACTTC.

This clonotype was found many times. The chain employs TRBV6-5 and TRBJ1-4; D is ambiguous. Germline CDR1 reads MNHEY; CDR2 reads SVGAGI. Trimming removed 4 bases at V and 10 bases at J, with 10 bases between. This CDR3 is built from 12 residues. CDR3 protein: CASSFGNGKLFF. CDR3 nucleotide sequence: TGTGCCAGCAGTTTCGGAAACGGAAAACTGTTTTTT.

This clonotype was seen a few times. This sequence joins TRBV6-2 or TRBV6-3 and TRBJ1-1, with 7 bases matching TRBD1. Looked up from germline, CDR1 is MNHEY and CDR2 is SVGEGT. V trimming: 5 bases; J trimming: 8 bases; junction bases outside the gene matches: 8. The CDR3 has 13 residues. The CDR3 loop is CASSQMDRREAFF. CDR3 bases: TGTGCCAGCAGTCAGATGGACAGGAGAGAAGCTTTCTTT.

V and J are TRBV7-9 and TRBJ2-3; the match to TRBD2 covers 9 bases. This CDR3 has 15 amino acids. The trim removed 5 bases at V and 4 bases at J, leaving 7 bases unmatched. Germline V gene lookup returns CDR1 SEHNR and CDR2 FQNEAQ (reference sequence). As DNA, the CDR3 is TGTGCCAGCAGCCCACCGGGACTAGCCCCAGATACGCAGTATTTT. Amino acids: CASSPPGLAPDTQYF.

This chain joins TRBV4-1 and TRBJ1-3, with D perhaps matching TRBD1 (5 bases). V shed 8 bases and J shed 2 bases, with 16 bases lying between them. The CDR3 extends over 15 amino acids. Germline CDR1 reads MGHRA; CDR2 reads YSYEKL. Here the CDR3 reads CASREIGEAGNTIYF. Here the CDR3 DNA reads TGCGCCAGCCGAGAGATAGGGGAGGCTGGAAACACCATATATTTT.

CDR3 DNA: TGTGCCAGCAGTGTTTCCCGGGATGGTGAGCAGTTCTTC. It translates to CASSVSRDGEQFF. This rearrangement joins TRBV2 to TRBJ2-1; weak D call: TRBD2 (5 bases). Trimming took off 4 bases at V and 9 bases at J, with 13 bases between the two ends. The CDR3 contains 13 residues. The V gene's germline CDR1 is SNHLY and CDR2 FYNNEI.

The gene calls are TRBV7-9 and TRBJ2-7, with D unclear. Trimming took off 5 bases at V and 7 bases at J, with 9 bases between the two ends. The CDR3 loop spans 11 amino acids. From germline, CDR1 is SEHNR and CDR2 FQNEAQ (reference sequence). The CDR3 region has the DNA TGTGCCAGCAGCCGATACAGAGAGCAGTACTTC. Its translation is CASSRYREQYF.

The V and J genes are TRBV6-2 or TRBV6-3 and TRBJ2-3; weak D call: TRBD1 (5 bases). V was cut by 7 bases and J by 2 bases, with 10 bases left in between. This CDR3 is 13 amino acids long. Germline CDR1 is MNHEY and CDR2 is SVGEGT. CDR3 sequence (DNA): TGTGCCAGCAAGGGGTACGTCACAGATACGCAGTATTTT. Protein product: CASKGYVTDTQYF.

This clonotype was seen once. The rearrangement uses TRBV7-2 and TRBJ1-2, with 10 bases lining up with TRBD1. The trim removed 8 bases at V and 3 bases at J, leaving 9 bases unmatched. Germline V CDR1 and CDR2: SGHTA, FQGNSA. This CDR3 spans 15 amino acids. The CDR3 protein is CASLGQGNWDYGYTF. The CDR3 bases are TGTGCCAGCTTGGGACAGGGGAATTGGGACTATGGCTACACCTTC. Full variable domain (remainder filled in from reference TRBV7-2 and TRBJ1-2): GAGVSQSPSNKVTEKGKDVELRCDPISGHTALYWYRQSLGQGLEFLIYFQGNSAPDKSGLPSDRFSAERTGGSVSTLTIQRTQQEDSAVYLCASLGQGNWDYGYTFGSGTRLTVV.

There are a few counts of this clonotype. This chain links TRBV28 with TRBJ2-7, with a weak D call TRBD1 (6 bases). Between the trimmed V and J ends, which lost 5 bases and 2 bases, there was a span of 10 bases. This CDR3 comprises 13 residues. Germline values: CDR1 MDHEN, CDR2 SYDVKM. CDR3 sequence: CASSEGQTYEQYV. The DNA of the CDR3 is TGTGCCAGCAGTGAAGGACAGACCTACGAGCAGTACGTC.

The sample holds many counts of this clonotype. The chain has TRBV11-2 and TRBJ2-7; 8 positions match TRBD1. This CDR3 is 13 amino acids long. Germline V CDR1 and CDR2: SGHAT, FQNNGV. The V and J ends lost 5 bases and 6 bases, in that order; junction bases with no gene match: 6. CDR3 DNA sequence: TGTGCCAGCAGCACGACAGGGGTAGGCGAGCAGTACGTC. It codes for CASSTTGVGEQYV.

This clonotype appeared a few times. V gene TRBV27 combines with J gene TRBJ1-6, with D possibly matching TRBD1 (5 bases). This CDR3 comprises 13 residues. Trimming shortened V by 7 bases and J by 6 bases, and 10 bases separated the two germline ends. Germline V CDR1 and CDR2: MNHEY, SMNVEV (reference sequence). The chain's CDR3 is CASKGPINSPLHF. The CDR3 DNA reads TGTGCCAGCAAGGGACCGATTAATTCACCCCTCCACTTT.

The rearrangement joins TRBV5-1 to TRBJ1-1; 7 bases are shared with TRBD1. This CDR3 comprises 12 residues. V dropped 7 bases and J dropped 8; count of bases not matched to a gene: 8. CDR1 SGHRS and CDR2 YFSETQ come from the germline V gene. In DNA form, the CDR3 reads TGCGCCAGCGGCGAACAGGGGATCGAAGCTTTCTTT. Its protein product is CASGEQGIEAFF.

This clonotype was counted only a few times. The V and J genes are TRBV20-1 and TRBJ2-1; unclear D gene. V was shortened by 4 bases and J by 9 bases, with 7 bases between the two germline ends. The germline gives CDR1 DFQATT, CDR2 SNEGSKA (reference sequence). This CDR3 spans 10 amino acids. The CDR3 DNA follows: TGCAGTGCTAAAGATAGTGAGCAGTTCTTC. This sequence encodes CSAKDSEQFF.

The table lists this clonotype with a few counts. The chain has TRBV6-5 and TRBJ1-2; D remains ambiguous. This CDR3 is built from 16 residues. V was shortened by 0 bases and J by 1 base, with 12 bases between the two germline ends. CDR1 and CDR2 from the germline V gene are MNHEY and SVGAGI. CDR3: CASSYSRRVGNYGYTF. The CDR3 nucleotides read TGTGCCAGCAGTTACTCGAGGAGGGTGGGTAACTATGGCTACACCTTC.

The sample holds many counts of this clonotype. The chain uses TRBV4-3 and TRBJ2-3; 9 bases map to TRBD1. Germline lookup yields CDR1 LGHNA and CDR2 YSLEER. The CDR3 length is 17 residues. The J segment lost 4 bases and the V segment lost 1 base, leaving 9 bases of the junction unmatched. This chain's CDR3 is CASSQGGPGQGPDTQYF. The CDR3 DNA reads TGCGCCAGCAGCCAAGGGGGACCGGGACAGGGTCCAGATACGCAGTATTTT.

This clonotype was found many times. The chain joins TRBV7-6 to TRBJ2-5; D is undetermined. Germline lookup yields CDR1 SGHVS and CDR2 FNYEAQ. Trimming pared 5 bases from V and 7 bases from J, leaving 14 bases between. There are 13 residues in the CDR3. CDR3 bases: TGTGCCAGCAGCCCGGTTGCCCTCGGGACCCAGTACTTC. This translates into CASSPVALGTQYF.

This clonotype has only a few counts. This chain connects TRBV4-3 to TRBJ2-7; D is ambiguous. Germline values: CDR1 LGHNA, CDR2 YSLEER. The CDR3 consists of 13 residues. V was shortened by 1 base and J by 2 bases, with 6 bases between the two germline ends. The chain's CDR3 is CASSQVVAYEQYF. The CDR3 nucleotides are TGCGCCAGCAGCCAAGTCGTGGCCTACGAGCAGTACTTC.